This passage covers 3 T cell receptor beta chains from one sample sequenced in a study of blood T cells in healthy people across ages. Using a J-beta primer mix together with a sample-barcoded 5' primer, a second PCR was run for about 6 to 11 cycles. TCRdb reprocessed the 5' RACE reads with MiXCR, giving one entry per CDR3 protein. The sample has 1,500,000 or so distinct CDR3 sequences; roughly 64% are singletons. Sequencing was carried out using blood. These receptors were obtained from a man younger than 30 in good health.

The rearrangement uses TRBV15 and TRBJ1-2, with D uncertain. The germline CDR1 and CDR2 sequences are LNHNV and YYDKDF (reference sequence). V was trimmed by 4 bases and J by 2 bases, leaving 8 bases between them. CDR3 length: 13 residues. As DNA, the CDR3 is TGTGCCACCAGCACCCAGACCAACTATGGCTACACCTTC. Its protein is CATSTQTNYGYTF.

This sequence joins TRBV27 and TRBJ1-5; D not resolved. V shed 3 bases and J shed 0 bases, with 6 bases lying between them. Germline V gives CDR1 MNHEY, CDR2 SMNVEV (reference sequence). The CDR3 loop spans 14 amino acids. The CDR3 DNA reads as TGTGCCAGCAGTTTTTTGGCTAGCAATCAGCCCCAGCATTTT. This gives the protein CASSFLASNQPQHF.

The chain has TRBV5-6 and TRBJ2-7; D gene ambiguous. Trimming pared 2 bases from V and 4 bases from J, leaving 10 bases between. Looked up from germline, CDR1 is SGHDT and CDR2 is YYEEEE. The CDR3 consists of 13 residues. The CDR3 nucleotides are TGTGCCAGCAGCTTTTCTCCTGAGTACGAGCAGTACTTC. It codes for CASSFSPEYEQYF.